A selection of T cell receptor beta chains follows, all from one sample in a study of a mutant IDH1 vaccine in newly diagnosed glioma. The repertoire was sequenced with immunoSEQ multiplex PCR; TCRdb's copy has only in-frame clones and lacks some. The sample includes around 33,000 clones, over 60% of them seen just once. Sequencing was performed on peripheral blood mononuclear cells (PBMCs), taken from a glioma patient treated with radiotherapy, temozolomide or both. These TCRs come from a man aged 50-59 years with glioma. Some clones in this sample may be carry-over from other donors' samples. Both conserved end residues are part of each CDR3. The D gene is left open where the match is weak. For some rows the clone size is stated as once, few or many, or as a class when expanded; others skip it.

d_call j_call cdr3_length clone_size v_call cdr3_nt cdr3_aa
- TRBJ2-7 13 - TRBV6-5 TGTGCCAGCAGTCGGACCAACACCTACGAGCAGTACTTC CASSRTNTYEQYF
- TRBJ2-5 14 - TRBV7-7 TGTGCTAGCAGCTCCAATCGGTTCCAAGAGACCCAGTACTTC CASSSNRFQETQYF
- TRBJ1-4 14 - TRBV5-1 TGCGCCAGCAGCACCTCACCAGGAAATGAAAAACTGTTTTTT CASSTSPGNEKLFF
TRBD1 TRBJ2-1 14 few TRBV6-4 TGTGCCAGCAGCCCCGGGACAGGGGGCAATGAGCAGTTCTTC CASSPGTGGNEQFF
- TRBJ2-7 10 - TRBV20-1 TGCAGTGCCGGGGGCTACGAGCAGTACTTC CSAGGYEQYF
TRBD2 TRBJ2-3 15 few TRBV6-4 TGTGCCAGCAGTGACGGCGGGGGGGCGACAGATACGCAGTATTTT CASSDGGGATDTQYF
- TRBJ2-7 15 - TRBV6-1 TGTGCCAGCAGCCTGGGACGGCTGCGTTCCTACGAGCAGTACTTC CASSLGRLRSYEQYF
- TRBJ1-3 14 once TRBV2 TGTGCCAGCAGTGAAGCGCTTCTGGGAAACACCATATATTTT CASSEALLGNTIYF
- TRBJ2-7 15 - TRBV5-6 TGTGCCAGCAGCTTAGTTACGACACCTTACTACGAGCAGTACTTC CASSLVTTPYYEQYF
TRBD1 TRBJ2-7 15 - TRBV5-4 TGTGCCAGCAGCTCGAAGGACAGGGTCGACTACGAGCAGTACTTC CASSSKDRVDYEQYF
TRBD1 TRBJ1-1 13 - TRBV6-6 TGTGCCAGCAGCTACTACAGGGGCACTGAAGCTTTCTTT CASSYYRGTEAFF
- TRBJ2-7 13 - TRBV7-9 TGTGCCAGCAGTGTAGGTGGCTCCTACGAGCAGTACTTC CASSVGGSYEQYF
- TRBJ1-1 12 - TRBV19 TGTGCCAGTAGTATCGCCCCGGATGAAGCTTTCTTT CASSIAPDEAFF
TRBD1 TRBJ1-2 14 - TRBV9 TGTGCCAGCAGCCCAGATCAGGGGGCCGGTGGCTACACCTTC CASSPDQGAGGYTF
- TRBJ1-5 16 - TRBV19 TGTGCCAGTAGTATAGGAGGGGGGTGGAAGGATCAGCCCCAGCATTTT CASSIGGGWKDQPQHF
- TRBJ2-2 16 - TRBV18 TGTGCCAGCTCACCCAGCTCGGCAGGGAACACCGGGGAGCTGTTTTTT CASSPSSAGNTGELFF